The present T cell receptor beta chain was sequenced within a study of blood T cell repertoires in COVID-19. The V gene end was trimmed by 0 bases and the J gene end by 2 bases; junction bases not matched to a gene: 3. Germline V gene data show CDR1 as MDHEN and CDR2 as SYDVKM. The CDR3 covers 16 residues. Profiling relied on immunoSEQ multiplex PCR, and the TCRdb table lists in-frame clones only, not all of them. The sample lists about 64,000 clones, 80% to 95% seen once, with about 9.1% in the top ten. This TCR derives from a woman older than 75 with active COVID-19. V gene TRBV28 combines with J gene TRBJ2-3; 9 bases are shared with TRBD2. Sample: peripheral blood. The CDR3 DNA reads TGTGCCAGCAGTTTATGGGCGGGGGGGCACACAGATACGCAGTATTTT. It specifies CASSLWAGGHTDTQYF.